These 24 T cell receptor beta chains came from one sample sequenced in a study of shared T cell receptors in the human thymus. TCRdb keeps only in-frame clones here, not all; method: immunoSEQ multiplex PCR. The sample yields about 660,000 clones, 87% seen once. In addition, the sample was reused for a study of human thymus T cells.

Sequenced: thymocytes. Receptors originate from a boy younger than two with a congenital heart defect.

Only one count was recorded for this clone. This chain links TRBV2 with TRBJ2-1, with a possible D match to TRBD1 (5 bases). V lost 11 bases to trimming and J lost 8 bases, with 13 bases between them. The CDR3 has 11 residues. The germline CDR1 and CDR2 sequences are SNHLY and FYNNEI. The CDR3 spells CADTKGDEQFF. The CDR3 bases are TGTGCCGATACAAAAGGGGATGAGCAGTTCTTC.

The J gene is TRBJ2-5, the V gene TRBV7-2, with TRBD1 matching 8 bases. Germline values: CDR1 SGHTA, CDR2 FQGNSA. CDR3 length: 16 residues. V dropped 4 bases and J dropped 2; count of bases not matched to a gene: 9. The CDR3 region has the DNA TGTGCCAGCAGCTCGCAGCGGACAGGGTATCAAGAGACCCAGTACTTC. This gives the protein CASSSQRTGYQETQYF.

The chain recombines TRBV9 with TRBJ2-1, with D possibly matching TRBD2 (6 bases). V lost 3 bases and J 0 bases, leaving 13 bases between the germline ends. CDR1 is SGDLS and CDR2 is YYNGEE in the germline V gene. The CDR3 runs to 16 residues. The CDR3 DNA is TGTGCCAGCAGCGCTGGGACGGGGGTCTCCTACAATGAGCAGTTCTTC. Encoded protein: CASSAGTGVSYNEQFF. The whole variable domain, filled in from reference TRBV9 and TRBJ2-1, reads DSGVTQTPKHLITATGQRVTLRCSPRSGDLSVYWYQQSLDQGLQFLIQYYNGEERAKGNILERFSAQQFPDLHSELNLSSLELGDSALYFCASSAGTGVSYNEQFFGPGTRLTVL.

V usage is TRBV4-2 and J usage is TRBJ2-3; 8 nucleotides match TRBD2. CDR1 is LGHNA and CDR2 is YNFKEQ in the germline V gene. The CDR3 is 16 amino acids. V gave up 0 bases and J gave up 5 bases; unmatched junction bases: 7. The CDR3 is CASSQDRVAGRDTQYF. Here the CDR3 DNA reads TGTGCCAGCAGCCAAGATCGGGTAGCGGGGAGAGATACGCAGTATTTT.

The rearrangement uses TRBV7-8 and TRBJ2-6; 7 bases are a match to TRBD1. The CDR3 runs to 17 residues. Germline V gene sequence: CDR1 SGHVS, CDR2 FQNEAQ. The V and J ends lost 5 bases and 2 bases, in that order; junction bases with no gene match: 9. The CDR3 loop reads CASSRTGHSAGANVLTF. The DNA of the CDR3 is TGTGCCAGCAGCAGGACAGGACATTCCGCTGGGGCCAACGTCCTGACTTTC.

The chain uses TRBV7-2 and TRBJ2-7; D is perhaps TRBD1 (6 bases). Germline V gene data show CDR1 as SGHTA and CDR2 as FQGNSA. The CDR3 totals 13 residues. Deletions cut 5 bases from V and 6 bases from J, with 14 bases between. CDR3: CASSTKGVSEQYF. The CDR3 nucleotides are TGTGCCAGCAGCACCAAGGGGGTGTCCGAGCAGTACTTC. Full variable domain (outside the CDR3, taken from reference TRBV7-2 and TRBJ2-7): GAGVSQSPSNKVTEKGKDVELRCDPISGHTALYWYRQSLGQGLEFLIYFQGNSAPDKSGLPSDRFSAERTGGSVSTLTIQRTQQEDSAVYLCASSTKGVSEQYFGPGTRLTVT.

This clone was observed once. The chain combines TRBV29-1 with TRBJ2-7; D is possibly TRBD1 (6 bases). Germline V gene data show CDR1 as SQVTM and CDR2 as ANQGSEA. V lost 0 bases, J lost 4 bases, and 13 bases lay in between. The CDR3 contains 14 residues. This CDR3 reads CSVEDPGEPYEQYF. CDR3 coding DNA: TGCAGCGTTGAAGACCCAGGGGAACCTTACGAGCAGTACTTC.

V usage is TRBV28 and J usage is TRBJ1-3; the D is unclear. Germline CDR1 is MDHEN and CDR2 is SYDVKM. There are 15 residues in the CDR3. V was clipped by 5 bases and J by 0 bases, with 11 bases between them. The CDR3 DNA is TGTGCCAGCAGTCTGCTAGAGGACTCTGGAAACACCATATATTTT. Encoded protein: CASSLLEDSGNTIYF.

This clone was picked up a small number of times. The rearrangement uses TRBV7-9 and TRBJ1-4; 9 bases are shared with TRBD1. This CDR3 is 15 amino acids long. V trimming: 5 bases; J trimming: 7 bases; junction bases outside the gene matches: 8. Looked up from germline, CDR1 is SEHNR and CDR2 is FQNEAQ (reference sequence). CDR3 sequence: CASSPGTGKIEKLFF. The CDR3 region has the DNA TGTGCCAGCAGCCCCGGGACAGGGAAAATTGAAAAACTGTTTTTT.

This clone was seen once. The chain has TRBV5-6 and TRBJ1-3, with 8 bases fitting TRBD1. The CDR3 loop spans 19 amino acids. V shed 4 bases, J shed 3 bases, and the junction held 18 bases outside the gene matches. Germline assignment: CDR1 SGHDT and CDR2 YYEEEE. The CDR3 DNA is TGTGCCAGCAGCCACCTGAAACGGACAGGGTATGGTGGTGGAAACACCATATATTTT. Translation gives CASSHLKRTGYGGGNTIYF. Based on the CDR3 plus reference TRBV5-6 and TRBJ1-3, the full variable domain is DAGVTQSPTHLIKTRGQQVTLRCSPKSGHDTVSWYQQALGQGPQFIFQYYEEEERQRGNFPDRFSGHQFPNYSSELNVNALLLGDSALYLCASSHLKRTGYGGGNTIYFGEGSWLTVV.

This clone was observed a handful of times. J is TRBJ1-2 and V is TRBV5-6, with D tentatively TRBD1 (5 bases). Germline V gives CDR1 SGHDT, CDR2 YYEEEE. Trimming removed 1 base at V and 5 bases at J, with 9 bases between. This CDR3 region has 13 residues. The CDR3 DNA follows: TGTGCCAGCAGCTTGACAGGATCTTATGGCTACACCTTC. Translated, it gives CASSLTGSYGYTF.

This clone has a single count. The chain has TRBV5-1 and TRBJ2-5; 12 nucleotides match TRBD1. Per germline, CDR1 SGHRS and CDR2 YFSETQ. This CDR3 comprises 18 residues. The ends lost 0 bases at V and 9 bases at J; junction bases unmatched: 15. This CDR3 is CASSLEGTGGAGKSSQYF. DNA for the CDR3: TGCGCCAGCAGCTTGGAAGGGACAGGGGGCGCGGGGAAGAGCTCCCAGTACTTC.

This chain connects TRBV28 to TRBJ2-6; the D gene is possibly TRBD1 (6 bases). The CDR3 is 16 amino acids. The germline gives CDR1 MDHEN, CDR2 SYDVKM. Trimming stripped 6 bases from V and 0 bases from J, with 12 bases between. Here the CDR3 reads CASRVRGVSGANVLTF. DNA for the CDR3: TGTGCCAGCAGAGTCAGGGGTGTCTCTGGGGCCAACGTCCTGACTTTC.

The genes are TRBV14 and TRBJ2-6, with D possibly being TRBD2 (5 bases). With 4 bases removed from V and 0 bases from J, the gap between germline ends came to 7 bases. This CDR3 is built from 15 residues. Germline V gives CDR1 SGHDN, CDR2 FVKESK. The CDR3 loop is CASSPAASGANVLTF. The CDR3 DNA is TGTGCCAGCAGCCCAGCGGCCTCTGGGGCCAACGTCCTGACTTTC.

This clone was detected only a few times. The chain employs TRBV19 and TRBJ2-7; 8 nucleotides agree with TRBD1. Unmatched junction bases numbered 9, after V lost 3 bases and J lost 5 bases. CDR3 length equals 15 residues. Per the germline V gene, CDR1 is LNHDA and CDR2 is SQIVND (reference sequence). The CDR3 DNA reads TGTGCCAGTAGTATGGAGACAGGGGACGCCGACGAGCAGTACTTC. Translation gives CASSMETGDADEQYF.

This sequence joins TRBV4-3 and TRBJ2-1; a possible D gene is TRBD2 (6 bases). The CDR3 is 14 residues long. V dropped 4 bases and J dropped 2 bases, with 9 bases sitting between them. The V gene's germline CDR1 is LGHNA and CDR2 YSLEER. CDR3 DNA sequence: TGCGCCAGCAGCCTAGGAGGGACCTACAATGAGCAGTTCTTC. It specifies CASSLGGTYNEQFF.

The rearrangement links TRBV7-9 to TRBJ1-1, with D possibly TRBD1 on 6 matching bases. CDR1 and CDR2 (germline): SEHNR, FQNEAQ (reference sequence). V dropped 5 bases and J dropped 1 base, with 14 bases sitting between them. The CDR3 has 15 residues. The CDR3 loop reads CASSPNRVENTEAFF. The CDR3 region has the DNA TGTGCCAGCAGCCCTAACAGGGTGGAGAACACTGAAGCTTTCTTT. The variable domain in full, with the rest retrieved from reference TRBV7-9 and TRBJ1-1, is DTGVSQNPRHKITKRGQNVTFRCDPISEHNRLYWYRQTLGQGPEFLTYFQNEAQLEKSRLLSDRFSAERPKGSFSTLEIQRTEQGDSAMYLCASSPNRVENTEAFFGQGTRLTVV.

The CDR3 region is CASTRARGLAGNEQYF. The CDR3 DNA follows: TGCGCCAGCACTAGAGCCCGGGGACTAGCGGGAAACGAGCAGTACTTC. The chain joins TRBV10-2 to TRBJ2-7; 13 nucleotides line up with TRBD2. Germline CDR1 reads WSHSY; CDR2 reads SAAADI. The CDR3 contains 16 residues. V trimming: 7 bases; J trimming: 5 bases; junction bases outside the gene matches: 11.

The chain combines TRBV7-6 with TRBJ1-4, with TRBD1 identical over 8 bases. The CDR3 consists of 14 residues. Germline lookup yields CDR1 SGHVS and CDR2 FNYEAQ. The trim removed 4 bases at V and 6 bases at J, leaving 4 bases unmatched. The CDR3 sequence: CASSSGGKDEKLFF. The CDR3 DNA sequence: TGTGCCAGCAGCTCAGGGGGCAAGGATGAAAAACTGTTTTTT. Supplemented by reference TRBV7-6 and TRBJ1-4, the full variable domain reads GAGVSQSPRYKVTKRGQDVALRCDPISGHVSLYWYRQALGQGPEFLTYFNYEAQQDKSGLPNDRFSAERPEGSISTLTIQRTEQRDSAMYRCASSSGGKDEKLFFGSGTQLSVL.

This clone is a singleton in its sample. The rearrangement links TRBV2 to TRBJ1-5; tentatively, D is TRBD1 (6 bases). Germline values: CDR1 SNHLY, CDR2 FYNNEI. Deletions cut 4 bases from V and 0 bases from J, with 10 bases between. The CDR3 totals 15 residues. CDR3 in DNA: TGTGCCAGCAGTGGGACAGTCAATAGCAATCAGCCCCAGCATTTT. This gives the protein CASSGTVNSNQPQHF.

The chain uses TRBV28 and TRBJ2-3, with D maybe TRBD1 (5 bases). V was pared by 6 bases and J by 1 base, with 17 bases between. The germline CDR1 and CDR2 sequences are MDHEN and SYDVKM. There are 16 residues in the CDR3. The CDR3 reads CASRQELAKCTDTQYF. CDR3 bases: TGTGCCAGCAGACAGGAACTGGCTAAATGCACAGATACGCAGTATTTT.

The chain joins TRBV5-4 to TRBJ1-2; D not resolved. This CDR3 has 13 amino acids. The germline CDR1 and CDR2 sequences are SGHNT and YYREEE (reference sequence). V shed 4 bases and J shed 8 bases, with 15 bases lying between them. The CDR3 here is CASSTLELGGYTF. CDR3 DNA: TGTGCCAGCAGCACCTTGGAGTTAGGCGGCTACACCTTC.

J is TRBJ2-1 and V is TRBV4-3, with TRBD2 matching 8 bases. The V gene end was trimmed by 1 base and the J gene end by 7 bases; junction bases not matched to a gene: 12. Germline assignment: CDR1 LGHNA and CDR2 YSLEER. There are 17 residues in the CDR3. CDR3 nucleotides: TGCGCCAGCAGCCAAGGGAGGGGCGGCGGGAGGTGGAATGAGCAGTTCTTC. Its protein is CASSQGRGGGRWNEQFF.

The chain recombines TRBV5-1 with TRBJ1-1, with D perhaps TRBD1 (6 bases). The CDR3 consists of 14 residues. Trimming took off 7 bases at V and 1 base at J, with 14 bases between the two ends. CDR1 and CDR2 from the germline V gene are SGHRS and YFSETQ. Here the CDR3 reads CASYQQGRNTEAFF. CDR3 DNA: TGCGCCAGCTATCAACAGGGTCGGAACACTGAAGCTTTCTTT.